Presented here are 6 T cell receptor beta chains from one specimen sequenced in a study of human T cells and chemical hapten exposure. Time point defined: patch test 1, 2 weeks after DPC sensitization. Indicated treatment: therapeutic diphenylcyclopropenone sensitization with weekly scalp DPC. Extraction yielded total RNA from whole blood (unfractionated). One entry per CDR3 protein results from TCRdb running MiXCR on the RACE reads. The sample shows approximately 41,000 distinct CDR3 sequences, more than 3% of them seen only once. The sequencing here drew on whole blood, taken in connection with sensitization to the hapten diphenylcyclopropenone (DPC). Receptors originate from a man aged 50-59 years with alopecia areata. Some clones in this sample may be carry-over from other donors' samples.

The sample holds many counts of this clonotype. The chain is built from TRBV5-1 and TRBJ2-6; D ambiguous. The length of the CDR3 is 14 residues. Trimming stripped 2 bases from V and 0 bases from J, with 3 bases between. CDR1 is SGHRS and CDR2 is YFSETQ in the germline V gene. The CDR3 DNA reads as TGCGCCAGCAGCTTAGGCTCTGGGGCCAACGTCCTGACTTTC. Residues: CASSLGSGANVLTF.

This clonotype was seen a few times. V and J are TRBV5-1 and TRBJ1-5; 7 nucleotides match TRBD1. J lost 6 bases, V lost 6 bases, and 3 bases had no gene match. There are 12 residues in the CDR3. Germline V gene data show CDR1 as SGHRS and CDR2 as YFSETQ. The CDR3 nucleotides are TGCGCCAGCACAACAGGGGCTCAGCCCCAGCATTTT. It encodes CASTTGAQPQHF.

To note about this clonotype: A much larger clone lies one base from this, so it may be a read error. The chain combines TRBV12-3 or TRBV12-4 with TRBJ1-5, with a weak D call TRBD1 (6 bases). Trimming removed 3 bases at V and 1 base at J, with 19 bases between. The CDR3 extends over 18 amino acids. CDR3 nucleotide sequence: TGTGCCAGCAGTTTTGCATTAAAAGGGGGAGGGAGCAATCAGCCCCAGCATTTT. Amino acid sequence: CASSFALKGGGSNQPQHF.

This clonotype has a count of ten or more. This sequence joins TRBV5-1 and TRBJ2-2, with D perhaps assigned TRBD1 or TRBD2 (5 bases each). Trimming left V 6 bases short and J 3 bases short, with 15 bases between. There are 15 residues in the CDR3. Germline CDR1 SGHRS, CDR2 YFSETQ. The CDR3 loop is CASTSSGTYTGELFF. The CDR3 DNA reads as TGCGCCAGCACTTCATCCGGGACCTACACCGGGGAGCTGTTTTTT.

This clonotype is termed medium-sized. This rearrangement joins TRBV20-1 to TRBJ1-5; 7 nucleotides agree with TRBD1. CDR1 and CDR2 (germline): DFQATT, SNEGSKA (reference sequence). V shed 3 bases, J shed 5 bases, and the junction held 4 bases outside the gene matches. The CDR3 totals 13 residues. CDR3 residues: CSARTGTHQPQHF. The CDR3, as DNA: TGCAGTGCTAGGACAGGGACGCATCAGCCCCAGCATTTT.

This clonotype was seen at least ten times. The chain couples TRBV7-8 to TRBJ1-4; no reliable D call. Germline V gene sequence: CDR1 SGHVS, CDR2 FQNEAQ. The CDR3 covers 12 residues. Trimming shortened V by 0 bases and J by 8 bases, and 4 bases separated the two germline ends. CDR3 protein: CASSLAFEKLFF. CDR3 nucleotides: TGTGCCAGCAGCTTAGCCTTCGAAAAACTGTTTTTT.